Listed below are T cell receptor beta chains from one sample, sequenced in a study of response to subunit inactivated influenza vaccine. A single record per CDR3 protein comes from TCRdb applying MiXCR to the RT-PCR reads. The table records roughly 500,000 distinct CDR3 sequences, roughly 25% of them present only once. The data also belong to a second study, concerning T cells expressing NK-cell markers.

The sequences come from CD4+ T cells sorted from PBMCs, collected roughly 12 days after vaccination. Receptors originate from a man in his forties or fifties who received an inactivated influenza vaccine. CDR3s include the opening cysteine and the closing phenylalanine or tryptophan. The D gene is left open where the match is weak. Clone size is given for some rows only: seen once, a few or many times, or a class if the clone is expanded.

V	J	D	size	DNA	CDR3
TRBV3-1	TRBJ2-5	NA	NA	TGTGCCAGCAGCCAAGAGACCGGGTCGGAGACCCAGTACTTC	CASSQETGSETQYF
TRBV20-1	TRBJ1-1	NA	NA	TGCAGTGCTAGAAGCGGGGCGAGCAATACTGAAGCTTTCTTT	CSARSGASNTEAFF
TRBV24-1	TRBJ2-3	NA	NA	TGTGCCACCGGGCCTACCGGCAGGGCTAGCACAGATACGCAGTATTTT	CATGPTGRASTDTQYF
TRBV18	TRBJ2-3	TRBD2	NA	TGTGCCAGCTCACTACCGCGAAGCGGGAGGGCCGGCACAGATACGCAGTATTTT	CASSLPRSGRAGTDTQYF
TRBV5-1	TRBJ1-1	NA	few	TGCGCCAGCAGCTTGTGGGATGTCGGGCCTAACACTGAAGCTTTCTTT	CASSLWDVGPNTEAFF
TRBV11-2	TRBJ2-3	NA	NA	TGTGCCAGCAGCGTTAGGGGGGGTTTCACAGATACGCAGTATTTT	CASSVRGGFTDTQYF
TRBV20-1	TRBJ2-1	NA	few	TGCAGTGCGCTGGGGCAACGCGCCGGGAATGAGCAGTTCTTC	CSALGQRAGNEQFF
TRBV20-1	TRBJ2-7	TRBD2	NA	TGCAGTGCTAGCCCGGGACTAGCGGGATACGAGCAGTACTTC	CSASPGLAGYEQYF
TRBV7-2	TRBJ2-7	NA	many	TGTGCCAGCAGCTTAGAATCAGGGTACGAGCAGTACTTC	CASSLESGYEQYF
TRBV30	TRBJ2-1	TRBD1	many	TGTGCCTGGAGCCGGACAGGGGGCGGCGATGAGCAGTTCTTC	CAWSRTGGGDEQFF
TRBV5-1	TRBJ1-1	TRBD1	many	TGCGCCAGCAGCTTGGACAGGGGTGAAGCTTTCTTT	CASSLDRGEAFF
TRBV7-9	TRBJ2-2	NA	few	TGTGCCAGCAGCTTTCAGGCAGGCAAAATCAACACCGGGGAGCTGTTTTTT	CASSFQAGKINTGELFF
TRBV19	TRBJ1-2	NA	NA	TGTGCCAGTACCCCGGACGGGTATAACTATGGCTACACCTTC	CASTPDGYNYGYTF
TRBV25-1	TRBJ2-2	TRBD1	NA	TGTGCCAGCAGTGAGATTACAGGGGGGACCGGGGAGCTGTTTTTT	CASSEITGGTGELFF
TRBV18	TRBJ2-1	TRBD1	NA	TGTGCCAGCTCACCGACGAGGTCCGGGACAGCCAGGTACAATGAGCAGTTCTTC	CASSPTRSGTARYNEQFF
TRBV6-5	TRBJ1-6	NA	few	TGTGCCATCGCGTCCGGGGTCCACTTT	CAIASGVHF
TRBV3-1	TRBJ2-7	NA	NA	TGTGCCAGCAGCCAAGAAGGACATTTTTTGTACTACGAGCAGTACTTC	CASSQEGHFLYYEQYF
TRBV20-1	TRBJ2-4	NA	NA	TGCAGTGCTAGAGTCCAGGTAGCCAAAAACATTCAGTACTTC	CSARVQVAKNIQYF
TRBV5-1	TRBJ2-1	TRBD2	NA	TGCGCCAGCAGCTTTGGCGGGAGCGGGCACAATGAGCAGTTCTTC	CASSFGGSGHNEQFF
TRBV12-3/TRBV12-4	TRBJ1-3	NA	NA	TGTGCCAGCAGTTTAGCGAGAAGAAACACCATATATTTT	CASSLARRNTIYF
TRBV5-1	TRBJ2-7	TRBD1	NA	TGCGCCAGCAGCCAAGGACAGGGCTACGCCTACGAGCAGTACTTC	CASSQGQGYAYEQYF
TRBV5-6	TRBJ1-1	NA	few	TGTGCCAGCAGCCTGACAGTTAGCACTGAAGCTTTCTTT	CASSLTVSTEAFF